The clone carrying this T cell receptor beta chain was observed a single time. Its antigen is not known. This specimen comes from a study of post-analysis software for immune sequencing data. In the study overall: Courses of disease covered relapsing-remitting, secondary progressive and progressive-relapsing multiple sclerosis.

TCR beta libraries were prepared from cDNA with unique molecular identifiers. Roughly 450,000 cDNA molecules were recovered from an input of 1 to 10 million T cells. TCRdb recomputed calls from the PCR reads with MiXCR, one row per CDR3 protein. Of about 770,000 distinct CDR3 sequences listed, 46% are singletons. Broader study findings: People with multiple sclerosis had a significantly lower normalized Chao1 diversity than controls did. Patients showed TRBV5-6, TRBV5-1 and TRBV20-1 among about five TRBV segments more frequent than in controls.

Germline-derived CDR1 and CDR2 are MGHDK and SYGVNS. With 3 bases removed from V and 4 bases from J, the gap between germline ends came to 18 bases. This CDR3 region has 16 residues. This chain links TRBV25-1 with TRBJ1-2, with TRBD1 as a possible D gene (6 bases). The sequence derives from a girl between 5 and 17 years old with multiple sclerosis. The sequenced material came from blood. The CDR3 DNA reads TGTGCCAGCAGTGAGGGAGGAGTTGGGGGCTCCTATGGCTACACCTTC. Amino acids: CASSEGGVGGSYGYTF.